This T cell receptor (beta chain) was recorded in a study of PD-L1 blockade in urothelial cancer. At the level of the study: Of prior chemotherapy regimens, patients had received between 0 and 3.

Germline V gene sequence: CDR1 LNHDA, CDR2 SQIVND (reference sequence). Germline trimming cut 5 bases from V and 2 bases from J; bases unmatched to any gene: 10. The CDR3 spans 16 residues. Sequencing was performed with immunoSEQ multiplex PCR; in TCRdb, only in-frame clones are kept and a portion is missing. This sample carries tens of thousands of clones, about nine tenths of them seen once, and the ten largest clones take 4.5% to 6.5%. The specimen was PBMCs, collected around atezolizumab (anti-PD-L1) treatment. This sequence joins TRBV19 and TRBJ2-7, with 9 bases fitting TRBD2. This clonotype originated in an older woman with urothelial cancer. CDR3 region: CASSGLISGGTYEQYF. The CDR3, as DNA: TGTGCCAGTAGTGGCCTGATTAGCGGGGGCACCTACGAGCAGTACTTC.